Following are 11 T cell receptor beta chains from one sample sequenced in a study of T-cell reconstitution after alpha-beta-depleted transplantation in children. Researchers prepared the TCRbeta library using unique molecular identifiers, the study reports. TCRdb re-derived calls from the PCR reads in MiXCR, one entry per CDR3 protein. The sample carries around 200,000 distinct CDR3 sequences, about 11% recorded once. The source material was PBMCs, sampled before TCRalphabeta/CD19-depleted stem cell transplant. Receptor source: a child less than two years old with acute myeloid leukemia, due to receive a stem cell transplant.

This clonotype was seen repeatedly, ten times or more. The chain has TRBV29-1 and TRBJ1-1, with 9 bases fitting TRBD1. V gave up 4 bases and J gave up 5 bases; unmatched junction bases: 5. The germline V gene encodes CDR1 SQVTM and CDR2 ANQGSEA. The CDR3 is made up of 13 amino acids. The DNA for the CDR3 is TGCAGCGTTGGGGGGACAGGGCGAACTGAAGCTTTCTTT. Its protein is CSVGGTGRTEAFF.

This clonotype was counted ten times or more. V is TRBV6-5 and J is TRBJ2-7, with 9 positions matching TRBD1. The trim removed 5 bases at V and 3 bases at J, leaving 8 bases unmatched. This CDR3 comprises 15 residues. Germline lookup yields CDR1 MNHEY and CDR2 SVGAGI. For the CDR3, the DNA is TGTGCCAGCAGTAGCCGGGACAGGGATTACTACGAGCAGTACTTC. The encoded protein is CASSSRDRDYYEQYF.

This clonotype was seen ten or more times. This rearrangement joins TRBV10-3 to TRBJ2-7, with 12 bases matching TRBD2. This CDR3 contains 14 residues. In germline, CDR1 is ENHRY, CDR2 SYGVKD. V shed 2 bases, J shed 4 bases, and the junction held 0 bases outside the gene matches. This chain's CDR3 is CAISEGLAGYEQYF. Written as DNA, the CDR3 is TGTGCCATCAGTGAGGGACTAGCGGGATACGAGCAGTACTTC.

This chain links TRBV29-1 with TRBJ2-2, with 8 nucleotides matching TRBD2. CDR3 length equals 15 residues. V lost 5 bases, J lost 4 bases, and 9 bases stayed unmatched. CDR1 and CDR2 (germline): SQVTM, ANQGSEA. CDR3 amino acids: CSVPRGGGSTGELFF. In DNA form, the CDR3 reads TGCAGCGTTCCCCGGGGCGGGGGGAGCACCGGGGAGCTGTTTTTT.

This rearrangement joins TRBV5-6 to TRBJ1-1, with TRBD1 identical over 8 bases. J lost 4 bases, V lost 4 bases, and 12 bases had no gene match. The CDR3 is made up of 16 amino acids. The germline V gene encodes CDR1 SGHDT and CDR2 YYEEEE. The CDR3 is CASSPQGQGGSTEAFF. CDR3 nucleotide sequence: TGTGCCAGCAGCCCCCAAGGACAGGGTGGATCCACTGAAGCTTTCTTT.

The chain recombines TRBV27 with TRBJ2-5, with TRBD2 matching 7 bases. The CDR3 is 13 amino acids. V lost 6 bases and J lost 5; bases outside the gene matches: 6. Germline CDR1 reads MNHEY; CDR2 reads SMNVEV (reference sequence). Here the CDR3 reads CASRETSHETQYF. In nucleotides, the CDR3 is TGTGCCAGCAGGGAGACTAGCCATGAGACCCAGTACTTC.

This clonotype was seen a few times. This chain uses TRBV29-1 with TRBJ2-1; TRBD2 aligns across 7 bases. J lost 7 bases, V lost 5 bases, and 11 bases had no gene match. The CDR3 loop spans 14 amino acids. CDR1 is SQVTM, CDR2 ANQGSEA, per germline. The CDR3 region is CSVQGMSGGNEQFF. In DNA, the CDR3 is TGCAGCGTTCAGGGAATGTCGGGAGGAAATGAGCAGTTCTTC.

The sample holds a few counts of this clonotype. The chain has TRBV20-1 and TRBJ2-1, with TRBD2 identical over 8 bases. The V gene's germline CDR1 is DFQATT and CDR2 SNEGSKA (reference sequence). Unmatched junction bases numbered 10, after V lost 3 bases and J lost 3 bases. This CDR3 region has 16 residues. The CDR3 is CSASPLAGGNYNEQFF. The CDR3 nucleotides read TGCAGTGCTAGTCCCTTGGCGGGAGGAAACTACAATGAGCAGTTCTTC.

This clonotype appeared once. V and J are TRBV7-3 and TRBJ2-2; tentatively, D is TRBD2 (6 bases). This CDR3 spans 14 amino acids. Germline values: CDR1 SGHTA, CDR2 FQGTGA. Trimming removed 4 bases at V and 7 bases at J, with 13 bases between. CDR3 loop: CASSSRLVNGELFF. In nucleotides, the CDR3 is TGTGCCAGCAGCTCAAGACTAGTGAACGGGGAGCTGTTTTTT.

This clonotype was seen ten or more times. This chain joins TRBV9 and TRBJ2-1; D gene uncertain. The V and J ends lost 0 bases and 7 bases respectively, with 17 bases between them. Germline CDR1 reads SGDLS; CDR2 reads YYNGEE. The length of the CDR3 is 16 residues. In nucleotides, the CDR3 is TGTGCCAGCAGCGTAGACGTGTCTTTCGCTAGTAATGAGCAGTTCTTC. Encoded protein: CASSVDVSFASNEQFF.

This clonotype was recorded many times. This chain connects TRBV12-3 or TRBV12-4 to TRBJ2-7, with unresolved D. CDR3 length equals 14 residues. Trimming removed 8 bases at V and 2 bases at J, with 16 bases between. The CDR3 DNA follows: TGTGCCAGCGGAGAGGCGACCATTACCTACGAGCAGTACTTC. Its translation: CASGEATITYEQYF.